A selection of T cell receptor beta chains follows, all from one sample in a study of blood T cell repertoires in COVID-19. The method was immunoSEQ multiplex PCR; TCRdb's version includes in-frame clones alone and lacks a portion of them. Of 200,000 to 250,000 clones in the sample, 70% to 90% were seen once. Sequenced material: peripheral blood. The origin of the receptors is a man at least 80 years old with acute or convalescent COVID-19. The CDR3 runs from the conserved cysteine through the conserved F or W. Each record gives: clone size, J gene, V gene, D gene, CDR3 DNA, CDR3 protein. The D gene is left open where the match is weak. A row's size may be missing; if present it is once, few, many or a size class.

clone_size: .
j_call: TRBJ1-4
v_call: TRBV4-1
d_call: TRBD1
cdr3_nt: TGCGCCAGCAGCCCGAGGGACAGATTGAATGAAAAACTGTTTTTT
cdr3_aa: CASSPRDRLNEKLFF

clone_size: .
j_call: TRBJ2-5
v_call: TRBV19
d_call: .
cdr3_nt: TGTGCCAGTAGCACCCAGGTGGGCGCCCAAGAGACCCAGTACTTC
cdr3_aa: CASSTQVGAQETQYF

clone_size: .
j_call: TRBJ2-3
v_call: TRBV7-3
d_call: TRBD2
cdr3_nt: TGTGCCAGCAGCTTAAAGGCTAGCGGGATCTCTAGCACAGATACGCAGTATTTT
cdr3_aa: CASSLKASGISSTDTQYF

clone_size: once
j_call: TRBJ2-7
v_call: TRBV5-4
d_call: TRBD1
cdr3_nt: TGTGCCAGCAGCCCCACTCTTAGCAGGGGGCACGAGCAGTACTTC
cdr3_aa: CASSPTLSRGHEQYF

clone_size: few
j_call: TRBJ1-5
v_call: TRBV7-2
d_call: .
cdr3_nt: TGTGCCAGCAGCTTGTACAGGGAGTGGGGCAATCAGCCCCAGCATTTT
cdr3_aa: CASSLYREWGNQPQHF

clone_size: .
j_call: TRBJ1-2
v_call: TRBV28
d_call: .
cdr3_nt: TGTGCCAGCCGGGGGGGGGTCTATGGCTACACCTTC
cdr3_aa: CASRGGVYGYTF

clone_size: .
j_call: TRBJ2-2
v_call: TRBV27
d_call: TRBD1
cdr3_nt: TGTGCCAGCAGTCCCGCCACAGGGGTCACCGGGGAGCTGTTTTTT
cdr3_aa: CASSPATGVTGELFF

clone_size: .
j_call: TRBJ2-5
v_call: TRBV3-1/TRBV3-2
d_call: TRBD2
cdr3_nt: TGTGCCAGCAGCCTGCTAGCGGGACAGGAGACCCAGTACTTC
cdr3_aa: CASSLLAGQETQYF

clone_size: .
j_call: TRBJ1-1
v_call: TRBV2
d_call: .
cdr3_nt: TGTGCCAGCAGTTGGATGGGACTTATGAACACTGAAGCTTTCTTT
cdr3_aa: CASSWMGLMNTEAFF

clone_size: .
j_call: TRBJ1-6
v_call: TRBV30
d_call: .
cdr3_nt: TGTGCCTGGAGGCGGGAACAGTATAATTCACCCCTCCACTTT
cdr3_aa: CAWRREQYNSPLHF

clone_size: once
j_call: TRBJ1-2
v_call: TRBV13
d_call: .
cdr3_nt: TGTGCCAGCAGCCTCGGACAGCTGACAACCTATGGCTACACCTTC
cdr3_aa: CASSLGQLTTYGYTF